This record covers a single TCR beta chain. Profiled with immunoSEQ multiplex PCR; TCRdb holds only in-frame clones, not every one. The data show under 1 million clones, 95% to 97% seen once. The sample is drawn from a study of shared clonotypes between healthy human individuals. Selected positively for CCR7 and CD45RO-negative, naive CD8 cells excluded terminally differentiated effector memory CD45RA+ cells. Germline values: CDR1 MGHRA, CDR2 YSYEKL. This CDR3 region has 14 residues. V dropped 2 bases and J dropped 15 bases, with 20 bases sitting between them. The source material was naive CD8+ T cells sorted from blood. This TCR derives from a man aged 25-45 years in good health. The chain couples TRBV4-1 to TRBJ2-1, with unresolved D. This chain's CDR3 is CASSQSLGSPPAFF. The DNA of the CDR3 is TGCGCCAGCAGCCAATCCTTGGGGTCTCCCCCGGCGTTCTTC.